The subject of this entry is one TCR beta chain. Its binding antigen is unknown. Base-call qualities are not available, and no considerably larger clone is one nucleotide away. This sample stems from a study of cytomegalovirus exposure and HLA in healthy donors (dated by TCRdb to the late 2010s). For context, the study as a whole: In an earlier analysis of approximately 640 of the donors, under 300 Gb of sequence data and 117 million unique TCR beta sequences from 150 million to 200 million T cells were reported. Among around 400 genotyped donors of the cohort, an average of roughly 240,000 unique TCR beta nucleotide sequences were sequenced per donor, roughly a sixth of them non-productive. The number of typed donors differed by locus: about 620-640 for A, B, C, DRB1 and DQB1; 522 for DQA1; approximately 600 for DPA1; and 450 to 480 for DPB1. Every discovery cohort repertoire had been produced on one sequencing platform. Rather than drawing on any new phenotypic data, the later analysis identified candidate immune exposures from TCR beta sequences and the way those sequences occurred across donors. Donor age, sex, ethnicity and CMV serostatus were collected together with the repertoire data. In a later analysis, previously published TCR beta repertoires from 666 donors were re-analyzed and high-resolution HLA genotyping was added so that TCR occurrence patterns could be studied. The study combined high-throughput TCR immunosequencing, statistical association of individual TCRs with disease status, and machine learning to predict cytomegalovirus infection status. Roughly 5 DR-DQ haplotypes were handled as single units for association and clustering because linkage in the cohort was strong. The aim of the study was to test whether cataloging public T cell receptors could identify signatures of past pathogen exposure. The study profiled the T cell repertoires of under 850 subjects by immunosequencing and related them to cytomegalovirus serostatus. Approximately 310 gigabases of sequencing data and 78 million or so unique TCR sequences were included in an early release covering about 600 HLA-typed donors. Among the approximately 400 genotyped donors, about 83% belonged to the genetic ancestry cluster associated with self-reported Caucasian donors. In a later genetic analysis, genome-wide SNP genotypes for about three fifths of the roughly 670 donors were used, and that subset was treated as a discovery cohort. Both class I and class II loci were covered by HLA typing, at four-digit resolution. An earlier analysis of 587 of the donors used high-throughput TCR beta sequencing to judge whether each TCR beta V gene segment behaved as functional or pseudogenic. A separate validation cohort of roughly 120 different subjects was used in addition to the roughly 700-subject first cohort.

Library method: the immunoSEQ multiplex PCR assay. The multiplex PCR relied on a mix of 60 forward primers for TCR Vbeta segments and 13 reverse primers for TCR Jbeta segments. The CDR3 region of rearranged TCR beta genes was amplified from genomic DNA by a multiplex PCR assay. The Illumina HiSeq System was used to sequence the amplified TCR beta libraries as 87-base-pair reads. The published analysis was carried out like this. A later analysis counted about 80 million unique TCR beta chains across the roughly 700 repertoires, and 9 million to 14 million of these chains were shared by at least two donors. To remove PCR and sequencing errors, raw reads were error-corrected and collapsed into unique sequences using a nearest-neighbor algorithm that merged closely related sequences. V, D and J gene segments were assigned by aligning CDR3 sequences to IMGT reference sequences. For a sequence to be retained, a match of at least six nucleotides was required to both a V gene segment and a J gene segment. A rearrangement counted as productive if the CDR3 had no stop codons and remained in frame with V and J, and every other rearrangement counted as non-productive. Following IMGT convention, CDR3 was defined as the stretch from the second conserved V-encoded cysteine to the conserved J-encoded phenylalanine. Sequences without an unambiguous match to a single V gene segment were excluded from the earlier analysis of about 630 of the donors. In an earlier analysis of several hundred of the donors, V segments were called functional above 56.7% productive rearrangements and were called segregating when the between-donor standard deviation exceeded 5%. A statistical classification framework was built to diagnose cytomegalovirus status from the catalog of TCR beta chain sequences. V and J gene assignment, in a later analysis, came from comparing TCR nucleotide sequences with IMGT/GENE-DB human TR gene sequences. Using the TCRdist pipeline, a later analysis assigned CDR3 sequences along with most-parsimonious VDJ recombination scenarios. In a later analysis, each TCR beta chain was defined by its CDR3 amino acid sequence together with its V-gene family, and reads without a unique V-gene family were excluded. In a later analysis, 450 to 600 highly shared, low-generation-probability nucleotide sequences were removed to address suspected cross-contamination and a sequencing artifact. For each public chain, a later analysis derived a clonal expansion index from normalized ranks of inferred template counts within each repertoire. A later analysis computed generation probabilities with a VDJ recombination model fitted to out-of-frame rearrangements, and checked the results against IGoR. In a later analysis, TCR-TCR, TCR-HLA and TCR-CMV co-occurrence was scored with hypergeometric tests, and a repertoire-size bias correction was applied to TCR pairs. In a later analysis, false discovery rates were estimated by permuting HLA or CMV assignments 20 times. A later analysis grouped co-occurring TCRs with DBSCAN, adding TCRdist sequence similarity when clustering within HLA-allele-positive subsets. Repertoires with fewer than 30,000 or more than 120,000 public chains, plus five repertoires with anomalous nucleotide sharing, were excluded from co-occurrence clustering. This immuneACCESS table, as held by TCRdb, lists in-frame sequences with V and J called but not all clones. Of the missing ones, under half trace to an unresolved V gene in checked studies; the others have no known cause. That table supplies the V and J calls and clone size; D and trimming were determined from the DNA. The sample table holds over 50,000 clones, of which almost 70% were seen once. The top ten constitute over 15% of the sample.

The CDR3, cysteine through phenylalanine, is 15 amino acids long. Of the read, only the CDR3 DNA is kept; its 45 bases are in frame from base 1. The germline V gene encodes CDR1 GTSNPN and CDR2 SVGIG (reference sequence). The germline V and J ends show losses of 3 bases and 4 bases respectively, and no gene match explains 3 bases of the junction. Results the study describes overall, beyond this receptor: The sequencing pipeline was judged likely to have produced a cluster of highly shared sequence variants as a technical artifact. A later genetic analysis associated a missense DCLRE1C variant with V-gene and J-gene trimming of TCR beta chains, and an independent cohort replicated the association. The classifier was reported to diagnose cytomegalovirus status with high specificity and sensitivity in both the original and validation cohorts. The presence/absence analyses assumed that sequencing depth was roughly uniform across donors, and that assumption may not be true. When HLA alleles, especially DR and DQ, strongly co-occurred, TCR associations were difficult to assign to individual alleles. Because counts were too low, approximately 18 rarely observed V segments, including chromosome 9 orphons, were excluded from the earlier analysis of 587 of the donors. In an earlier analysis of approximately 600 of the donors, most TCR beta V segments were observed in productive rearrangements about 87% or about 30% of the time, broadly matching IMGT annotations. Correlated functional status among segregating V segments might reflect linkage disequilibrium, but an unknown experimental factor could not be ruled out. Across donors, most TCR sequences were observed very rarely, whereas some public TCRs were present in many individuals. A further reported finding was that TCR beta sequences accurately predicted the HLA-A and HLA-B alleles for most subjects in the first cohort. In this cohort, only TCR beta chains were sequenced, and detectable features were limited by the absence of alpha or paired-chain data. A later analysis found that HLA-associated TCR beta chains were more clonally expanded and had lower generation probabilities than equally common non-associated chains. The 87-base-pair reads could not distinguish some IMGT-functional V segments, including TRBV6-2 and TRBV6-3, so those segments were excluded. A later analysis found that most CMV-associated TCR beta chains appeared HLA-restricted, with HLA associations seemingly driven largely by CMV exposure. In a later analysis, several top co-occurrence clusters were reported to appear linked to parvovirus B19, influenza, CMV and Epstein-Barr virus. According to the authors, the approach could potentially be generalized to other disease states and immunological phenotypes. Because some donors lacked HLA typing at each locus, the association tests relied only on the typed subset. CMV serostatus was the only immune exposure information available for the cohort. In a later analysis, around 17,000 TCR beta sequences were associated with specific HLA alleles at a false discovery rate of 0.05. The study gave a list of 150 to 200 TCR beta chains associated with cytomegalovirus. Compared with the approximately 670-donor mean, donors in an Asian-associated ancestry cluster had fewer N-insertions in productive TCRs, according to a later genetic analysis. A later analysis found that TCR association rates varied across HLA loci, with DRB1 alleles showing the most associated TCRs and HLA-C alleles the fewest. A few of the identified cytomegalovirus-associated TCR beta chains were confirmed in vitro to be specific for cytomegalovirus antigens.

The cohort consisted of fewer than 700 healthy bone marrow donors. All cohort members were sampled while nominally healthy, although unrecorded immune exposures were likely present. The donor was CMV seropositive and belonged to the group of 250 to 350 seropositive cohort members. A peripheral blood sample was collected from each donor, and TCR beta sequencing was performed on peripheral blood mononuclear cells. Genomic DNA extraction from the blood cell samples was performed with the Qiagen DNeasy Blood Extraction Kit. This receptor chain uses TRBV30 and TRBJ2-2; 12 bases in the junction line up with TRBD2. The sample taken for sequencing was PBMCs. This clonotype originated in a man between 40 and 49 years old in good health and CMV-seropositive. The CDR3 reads CAWRRGLAGTGELFF. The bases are TGTGCCTGGAGGAGGGGACTAGCGGGCACCGGGGAGCTGTTTTTT.